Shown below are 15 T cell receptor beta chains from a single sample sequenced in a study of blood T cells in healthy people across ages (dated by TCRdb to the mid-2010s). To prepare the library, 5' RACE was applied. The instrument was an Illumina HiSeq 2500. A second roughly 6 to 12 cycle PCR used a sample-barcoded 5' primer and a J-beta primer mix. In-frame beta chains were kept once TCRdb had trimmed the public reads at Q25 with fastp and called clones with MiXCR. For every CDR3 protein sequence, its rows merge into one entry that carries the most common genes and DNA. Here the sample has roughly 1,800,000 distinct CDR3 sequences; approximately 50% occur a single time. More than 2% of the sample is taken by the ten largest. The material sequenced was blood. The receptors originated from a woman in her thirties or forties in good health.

CDR3 region: CASSQAPGPRDYTF. In DNA form, the CDR3 reads TGTGCCAGCAGCCAAGCCCCAGGCCCACGGGACTACACCTTC. The rearrangement uses TRBV3-1 and TRBJ1-2; D uncertain. The CDR3 has 14 amino acids. CDR1 and CDR2 from the germline V gene are LGHDT and YNNKEL (reference sequence). V lost 1 base to trimming and J lost 10 bases, with 16 bases between them.

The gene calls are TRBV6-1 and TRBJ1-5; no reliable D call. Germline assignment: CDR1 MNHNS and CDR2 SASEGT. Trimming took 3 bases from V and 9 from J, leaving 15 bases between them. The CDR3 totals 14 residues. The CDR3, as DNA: TGTGCCAGCAGTGAGCTGGCGGCCCGAGTGCCCCAGCATTTT. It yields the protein CASSELAARVPQHF.

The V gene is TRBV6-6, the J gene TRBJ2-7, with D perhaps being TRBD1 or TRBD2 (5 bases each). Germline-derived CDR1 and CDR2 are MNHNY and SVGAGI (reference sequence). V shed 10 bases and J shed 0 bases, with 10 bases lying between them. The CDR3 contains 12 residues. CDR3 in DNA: TGTGCCACCGCCGGGGCCTCCTACGAGCAGTACTTC. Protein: CATAGASYEQYF.

In DNA, the CDR3 is TGCAGTGCTAGAGATTGGGCTAGCGGGAGTCAAGAGACCCAGTACTTC. It specifies CSARDWASGSQETQYF. The rearrangement joins TRBV20-1 to TRBJ2-5, with 10 nucleotides matching TRBD2. The CDR3 consists of 16 residues. Germline V lookup: CDR1 DFQATT, CDR2 SNEGSKA (reference sequence). With V trimmed by 0 bases and J by 2 bases, 6 bases remained unmatched.

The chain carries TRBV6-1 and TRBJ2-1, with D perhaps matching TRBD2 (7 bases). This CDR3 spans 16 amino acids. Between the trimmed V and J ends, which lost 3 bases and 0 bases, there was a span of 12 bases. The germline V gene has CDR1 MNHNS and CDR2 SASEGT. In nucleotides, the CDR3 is TGTGCCAGCAGTGACGCGGGGGCGGCCTCCTACAATGAGCAGTTCTTC. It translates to CASSDAGAASYNEQFF.

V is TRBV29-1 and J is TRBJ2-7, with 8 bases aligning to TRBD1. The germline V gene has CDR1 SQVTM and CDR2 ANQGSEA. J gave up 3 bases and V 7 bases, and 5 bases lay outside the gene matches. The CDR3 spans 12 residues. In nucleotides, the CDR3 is TGCAGCGCCTCAGGGGGCAACTACGAGCAGTACTTC. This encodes CSASGGNYEQYF.

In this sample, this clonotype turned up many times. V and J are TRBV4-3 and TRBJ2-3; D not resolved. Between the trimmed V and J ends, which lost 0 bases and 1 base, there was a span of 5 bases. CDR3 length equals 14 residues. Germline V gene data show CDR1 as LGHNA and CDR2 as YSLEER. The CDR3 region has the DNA TGCGCCAGCAGCCAAGACCCGGGCACAGATACGCAGTATTTT. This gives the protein CASSQDPGTDTQYF.

The CDR3 reads CASSSLGGTGPTSGGSYEQYF. In nucleotides, the CDR3 is TGTGCCAGCAGTTCCCTTGGAGGGACAGGGCCCACTAGCGGGGGCTCCTACGAGCAGTACTTC. The chain joins TRBV12-3 or TRBV12-4 to TRBJ2-7; 11 bases map to TRBD2. The CDR3 has 21 amino acids. V lost 4 bases, J lost 0 bases, and 20 bases stayed unmatched.

Written as DNA, the CDR3 is TGTGCCAGCAGCTTATCGGGGGCGGGGGGGACCCAGTACTTC. Residues: CASSLSGAGGTQYF. The rearrangement uses TRBV7-2 and TRBJ2-7, with 8 bases fitting TRBD2. Near its end, the DNA agrees better with TRBJ2-5, so the J call may be wrong. Germline V CDR1 and CDR2: SGHTA, FQGNSA. CDR3 length: 14 residues.

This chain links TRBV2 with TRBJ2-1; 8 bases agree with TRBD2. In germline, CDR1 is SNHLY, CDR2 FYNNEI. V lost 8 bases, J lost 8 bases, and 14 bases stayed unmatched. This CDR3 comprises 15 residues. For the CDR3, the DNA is TGTGCCAGCCATATGCGATCGGGGGGGTTGTATGAGCAGTTCTTC. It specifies CASHMRSGGLYEQFF.

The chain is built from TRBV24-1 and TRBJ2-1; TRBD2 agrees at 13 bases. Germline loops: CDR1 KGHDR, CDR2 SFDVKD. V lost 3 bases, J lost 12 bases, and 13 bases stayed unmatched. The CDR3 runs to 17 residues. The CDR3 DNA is TGTGCCACCAGTGATCCGGTGCGACTAGCGGGGGGCCAAGGGCAGTTCTTC. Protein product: CATSDPVRLAGGQGQFF.

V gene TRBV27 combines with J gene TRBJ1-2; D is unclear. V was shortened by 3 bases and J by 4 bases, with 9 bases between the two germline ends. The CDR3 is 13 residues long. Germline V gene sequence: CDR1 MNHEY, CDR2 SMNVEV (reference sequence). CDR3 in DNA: TGTGCCAGCAGTTTGCAGCCTTTCTATGGCTACACCTTC. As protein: CASSLQPFYGYTF.

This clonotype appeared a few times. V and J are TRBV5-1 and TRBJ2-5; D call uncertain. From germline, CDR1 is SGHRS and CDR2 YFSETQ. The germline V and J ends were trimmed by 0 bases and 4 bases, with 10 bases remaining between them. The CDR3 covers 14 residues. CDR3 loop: CASSLDGLGETQYF. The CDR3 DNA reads TGCGCCAGCAGCTTGGATGGTCTGGGAGAGACCCAGTACTTC.

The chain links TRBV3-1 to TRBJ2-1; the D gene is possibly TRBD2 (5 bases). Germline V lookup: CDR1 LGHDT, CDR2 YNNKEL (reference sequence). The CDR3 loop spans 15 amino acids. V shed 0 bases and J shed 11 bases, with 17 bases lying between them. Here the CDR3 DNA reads TGTGCCAGCAGCCAAGAAACTTTGACTAACCCTCAGCAGTTCTTC. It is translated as CASSQETLTNPQQFF.

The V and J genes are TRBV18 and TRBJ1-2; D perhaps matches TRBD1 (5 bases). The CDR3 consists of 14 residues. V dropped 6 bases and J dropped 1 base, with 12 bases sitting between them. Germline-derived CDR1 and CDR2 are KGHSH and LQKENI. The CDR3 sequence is CASSPRQNNYGYTF. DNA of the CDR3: TGTGCCAGCTCCCCTCGACAGAATAACTATGGCTACACCTTC.